Sequencing of this TCR beta chain was carried out in a study of CD8 T cells in Susac syndrome. CDR1 is SEHNR, CDR2 FQNEAQ, per germline (reference sequence). The CDR3 runs to 16 residues. Deletions cut 0 bases from V and 0 bases from J, with 8 bases between. Reverse transcription of roughly 0.5 to 1 ug RNA used random hexamers. TCRdb ran MiXCR on the immunoSEQ multiplex PCR reads and lists one entry per CDR3 protein. The top ten hold less than 0.2% of the sample, which has approximately 300,000 distinct CDR3 sequences, over 75% seen once. The chain employs TRBV7-9 and TRBJ2-2; perhaps TRBD1 as D (5 bases). Specimen: CD8+ T cells from PBMCs. This receptor was taken from a human donor with multiple sclerosis. The CDR3 region has the DNA TGTGCCAGCAGCTTAGCGGGGCAGACGAACACCGGGGAGCTGTTTTTT. Protein product: CASSLAGQTNTGELFF.